The clone carrying this T cell receptor beta chain was counted between two and nine times. The antigen remains undetermined. The sample originates from a study of T cells in Graves' hyperthyroidism and ophthalmopathy. The study's findings and limits: Blood also showed most of the thyroid clonotypes that were expanded above 0.001.

What was amplified from RNA transcripts were TCR beta CDR3 regions. TCR CDR3 regions were first amplified by RT-PCR with HTBI primers. MiXCR was run by TCRdb on the multiplex PCR reads, yielding one entry per CDR3 protein. The sample yields 500,000 to 550,000 distinct CDR3 sequences, 15% to 20% seen once. The CDR3 is 14 residues long. Germline-derived CDR1 and CDR2 are SGDLS and YYNGEE. Trimming at V came to 4 bases and at J to 7 bases, leaving 5 bases not matched to a gene. Used for diagnoses were clinical symptoms, serum thyroxine and TRAb, thyroid ultrasound and orbital computed tomography. PBMCs came from roughly 10 ml fresh peripheral blood.

This sequence was found in a man aged 35 to 55 with Graves' ophthalmopathy. Sequencing was performed on blood. The chain joins TRBV9 to TRBJ2-1, with 10 bases matching TRBD2. The CDR3 region is CASSLAGVRNEQFF. The CDR3 bases are TGTGCCAGCAGCCTAGCGGGAGTAAGGAATGAGCAGTTCTTC.